This T cell receptor (beta chain) was identified during a study of cytotoxic CD8 clonotypes in ibrutinib-treated CLL. Study-wide context: Specimens for response were gathered following a median roughly 13 months of therapy, spanning 6 to 36.

The method was immunoSEQ multiplex PCR; TCRdb's version includes in-frame clones alone and lacks a portion of them. This repertoire shows some 50,000 clones, 45% to 60% found once; its top ten account for 25% to 35%. Note on this clone: Other DNA sequences in this specimen translate into the identical CDR3.

Sequenced here: PBMCs, sampled after 24 months of ibrutinib treatment. The sequence derives from a human donor with chronic lymphocytic leukemia.

The CDR3 here is CASSSWGSRTGLAGGTTYEQYF. The CDR3 DNA is TGCGCCAGCAGCTCCTGGGGGAGCCGGACGGGACTAGCGGGGGGGACAACCTACGAGCAGTACTTC. The chain employs TRBV5-1 and TRBJ2-7; 16 bases align to TRBD2. The ends lost 3 bases at V and 2 bases at J; junction bases unmatched: 20. There are 22 residues in the CDR3. Germline loops: CDR1 SGHRS, CDR2 YFSETQ.